Each of the 26 T cell receptor beta chains below was sequenced from the same sample in a study of blood T cell repertoires in COVID-19. The data were produced by immunoSEQ multiplex PCR, yet TCRdb's version contains in-frame clones alone and is incomplete. This sample has 200,000 to 250,000 clones, with 80% found just once. The sequencing sample was made of peripheral blood. These receptors all come from a human donor in a cohort sampled during active COVID-19.

This clone was seen many times. This chain joins TRBV10-3 and TRBJ1-1, with 12 nucleotides matching TRBD1. Trimming cost V 10 bases and J 3 bases; bases outside gene matches: 6. The germline V gene has CDR1 ENHRY and CDR2 SYGVKD. This CDR3 is built from 14 residues. CDR3: CATGQGAGYTEAFF. In nucleotides, the CDR3 is TGTGCCACGGGACAGGGGGCGGGCTACACTGAAGCTTTCTTT.

This chain uses TRBV7-3 with TRBJ2-5; D may be TRBD2 (5 bases). Germline CDR1 SGHTA, CDR2 FQGTGA. The CDR3 is made up of 14 amino acids. Trimming removed 2 bases at V and 3 bases at J, with 10 bases between. CDR3 sequence reads: CASSLGAEEETQYF. CDR3 DNA sequence: TGTGCCAGCAGCTTAGGAGCGGAAGAAGAGACCCAGTACTTC.

The J gene is TRBJ2-5, the V gene TRBV10-3; TRBD1 aligns across 7 bases. Germline loops: CDR1 ENHRY, CDR2 SYGVKD. The CDR3 is made up of 14 amino acids. J was trimmed by 4 bases and V by 5 bases; bases with no gene match: 7. The CDR3 protein is CAISYRGAGETQYF. In nucleotides, the CDR3 is TGTGCCATCAGTTACAGGGGAGCAGGAGAGACCCAGTACTTC.

The sample holds a few counts of this clone. The chain uses TRBV27 and TRBJ1-1; 7 nucleotides align to TRBD1. This CDR3 has 13 residues. Germline CDR1 reads MNHEY; CDR2 reads SMNVEV (reference sequence). Trimming took 3 bases from V and 7 from J; bases not matched to a gene: 5. Here the CDR3 DNA reads TGTGCCAGCAGTTTCCACAGGGGTTTTGAAGCTTTCTTT. It yields the protein CASSFHRGFEAFF.

V and J are TRBV5-5 and TRBJ2-7; D possibly corresponds to TRBD2 (5 bases). The CDR3 runs to 15 residues. The V end lost 1 base, the J end lost 3 bases, and 14 bases lay between the germline ends. Germline V gives CDR1 SGHKS, CDR2 YYEKEE (reference sequence). CDR3 sequence: CASSLHPSTNYEQYF. The CDR3 coding sequence is TGTGCCAGCAGCTTGCACCCTAGCACAAACTACGAGCAGTACTTC.

The chain uses TRBV6-1 and TRBJ2-7; tentatively, D is TRBD2 (5 bases). The CDR3 is 15 residues long. Germline-derived CDR1 and CDR2 are MNHNS and SASEGT. Trimming removed 0 bases from V and 4 bases from J, with 13 bases in between. The CDR3 loop is CASSEARLTGYEQYF. CDR3 in DNA: TGTGCCAGCAGTGAAGCGAGGCTGACGGGGTACGAGCAGTACTTC.

The sample holds one count of this clone. The chain couples TRBV2 to TRBJ1-1; D ambiguous. V was clipped by 2 bases and J by 5 bases, with 9 bases between them. The CDR3 is 13 residues long. Germline V lookup: CDR1 SNHLY, CDR2 FYNNEI. The CDR3 region has the DNA TGTGCCAGCAGTGAAAGGGAGGGTACTGAAGCTTTCTTT. It is translated as CASSEREGTEAFF.

The genes are TRBV3-1 (or the pseudogene TRBV3-2) and TRBJ2-3, with 8 bases matching TRBD2. This CDR3 is 13 amino acids long. The V gene's germline CDR1 is LGHDT and CDR2 YNNKEL (reference sequence). J was trimmed by 4 bases and V by 8 bases; bases with no gene match: 5. CDR3 nucleotide sequence: TGTGCCAGCCGGGCGGGAGGTGCAGATACGCAGTATTTT. As protein: CASRAGGADTQYF.

V usage is TRBV18 and J usage is TRBJ1-6, with 9 bases identical to TRBD1. CDR1 is KGHSH, CDR2 LQKENI, per germline. The CDR3 is made up of 15 amino acids. The V gene end was trimmed by 3 bases and the J gene end by 8 bases; junction bases not matched to a gene: 5. The CDR3 nucleotides are TGTGCCAGCTCACCTATGGGACAGGGATATTCACCCCTCCACTTT. This sequence encodes CASSPMGQGYSPLHF.

The V call is TRBV9, the J call TRBJ1-2, with D tentatively TRBD1 (6 bases). Germline CDR1 and CDR2: SGDLS and YYNGEE. Trimming left V 4 bases short and J 1 base short, with 14 bases between. The CDR3 length is 15 residues. DNA of the CDR3: TGTGCCAGCAGCCCCCCAGGGGCAGATAACTATGGCTACACCTTC. Its translation: CASSPPGADNYGYTF.

The rearrangement links TRBV18 to TRBJ2-1, with TRBD1 identical over 10 bases. This CDR3 spans 17 amino acids. Germline CDR1 reads KGHSH; CDR2 reads LQKENI. J lost 0 bases, V lost 1 base, and 3 bases had no gene match. The CDR3 is CASSPRTGGGSYNEQFF. The CDR3 DNA follows: TGTGCCAGCTCACCACGGACAGGGGGAGGCTCCTACAATGAGCAGTTCTTC.

The J gene is TRBJ1-6, the V gene TRBV7-2; the match to TRBD1 covers 7 bases. Germline CDR1 is SGHTA and CDR2 is FQGNSA. V shed 5 bases, J shed 9 bases, and the junction held 13 bases outside the gene matches. The CDR3 loop spans 16 amino acids. In DNA form, the CDR3 reads TGTGCCAGCAGCGCACTACAGGGGAACAGCGGTTCACCCCTCCACTTT. This translates into CASSALQGNSGSPLHF.

This clone came up a few times. The V gene is TRBV18, the J gene TRBJ2-5; no clear D gene. Germline V gives CDR1 KGHSH, CDR2 LQKENI. Trimming pared 5 bases from V and 4 bases from J, leaving 11 bases between. CDR3 length equals 13 residues. Here the CDR3 DNA reads TGTGCCAGCTCAAGAGAGAGTGGAGAGACCCAGTACTTC. Amino acids: CASSRESGETQYF.

The CDR3 DNA reads TGTGCCAGCAGCGCAGACAGGGGTGTTGAAGCTTTCTTT. Translation gives CASSADRGVEAFF. The chain carries TRBV5-6 and TRBJ1-1; TRBD1 agrees at 8 bases. Germline V gene data show CDR1 as SGHDT and CDR2 as YYEEEE. CDR3 length equals 13 residues. Losses at the gene ends were 4 bases for V and 7 bases for J; bases not matched to a gene: 6.

This clone showed up just a few times. The rearrangement joins TRBV4-2 to TRBJ1-5, with TRBD1 matching over 10 bases. The germline V gene has CDR1 LGHNA and CDR2 YNFKEQ. This CDR3 is built from 18 residues. Trimming at V came to 0 bases and at J to 4 bases, leaving 9 bases not matched to a gene. The CDR3 spells CASSQDGDRGGDNQPQHF. CDR3 in DNA: TGTGCCAGCAGCCAAGATGGGGACAGGGGCGGGGATAATCAGCCCCAGCATTTT.

In DNA form, the CDR3 reads TGTGCCAGCAGTAACAGGGAGTATACGCAGTATTTT. This translates into CASSNREYTQYF. The V gene is TRBV6-2 or TRBV6-3, the J gene TRBJ2-3; D is perhaps TRBD1 (6 bases). Trimming took off 5 bases at V and 7 bases at J, with 10 bases between the two ends. The germline V gene encodes CDR1 MNHEY and CDR2 SVGEGT. The CDR3 has 12 amino acids.

V gene TRBV7-9 combines with J gene TRBJ1-1; a weak D match, TRBD1 (6 bases). Germline V gene lookup returns CDR1 SEHNR and CDR2 FQNEAQ (reference sequence). This CDR3 spans 14 amino acids. Trimming removed 4 bases from V and 2 bases from J, with 11 bases in between. The CDR3 is CASSSGTRNTEAFF. The CDR3 DNA reads TGTGCCAGCAGCTCCGGGACACGAAACACTGAAGCTTTCTTT.

The DNA of the CDR3 is TGTGCCAGCAGCCAAGAACTAACCGGGACTAGCGGGACCTACAATGAGCAGTTCTTC. Its translation is CASSQELTGTSGTYNEQFF. The chain couples TRBV3-1 (or the pseudogene TRBV3-2) to TRBJ2-1; 13 bases fit TRBD2. This CDR3 contains 19 residues. The germline CDR1 and CDR2 sequences are LGHDT and YNNKEL (reference sequence). With V trimmed by 0 bases and J by 2 bases, 7 bases remained unmatched.

The chain has TRBV9 and TRBJ2-1, with D perhaps TRBD2 (6 bases). Trimming pared 0 bases from V and 10 bases from J, leaving 11 bases between. CDR1 is SGDLS and CDR2 is YYNGEE in the germline V gene. There are 13 residues in the CDR3. CDR3 in DNA: TGTGCCAGCAGCGTAGAGGGACTGAGGGAGCAGTTCTTC. It is translated as CASSVEGLREQFF.

V usage is TRBV6-5 and J usage is TRBJ1-4, with a weak D call TRBD1 (5 bases). Deletions cut 2 bases from V and 5 bases from J, with 12 bases between. CDR3 length: 15 residues. The germline V gene encodes CDR1 MNHEY and CDR2 SVGAGI. Here the CDR3 reads CASSYGGTANEKLFF. The CDR3 DNA is TGTGCCAGCAGTTACGGCGGGACGGCAAATGAAAAACTGTTTTTT.

This sequence joins TRBV19 and TRBJ1-1, with D possibly TRBD1 on 5 matching bases. V lost 8 bases to trimming and J lost 5 bases, with 18 bases between them. CDR1 is LNHDA, CDR2 SQIVND, per germline (reference sequence). The CDR3 runs 14 residues. CDR3 sequence reads: CASSRGWKLTEAFF. CDR3 DNA sequence: TGTGCCAGTTCAAGGGGATGGAAGTTGACTGAAGCTTTCTTT.

This rearrangement joins TRBV19 to TRBJ2-1; TRBD2 aligns across 9 bases. This CDR3 spans 14 amino acids. Unmatched junction bases numbered 9, after V lost 6 bases and J lost 9 bases. Looked up from germline, CDR1 is LNHDA and CDR2 is SQIVND (reference sequence). The CDR3 sequence is CASRTEREESEQFF. CDR3 coding DNA: TGTGCCAGTAGGACAGAGCGGGAGGAAAGTGAGCAGTTCTTC.

The chain couples TRBV7-8 to TRBJ1-2, with TRBD1 as a possible D gene (5 bases). With 6 bases removed from V and 3 bases from J, the gap between germline ends came to 11 bases. Germline V lookup: CDR1 SGHVS, CDR2 FQNEAQ. This CDR3 is built from 13 residues. The CDR3 coding sequence is TGTGCCAGCAGTTCGGGGGGTGACTATGGCTACACCTTC. It translates to CASSSGGDYGYTF.

The chain joins TRBV28 to TRBJ2-6; the D gene is possibly TRBD1 (6 bases). Trimming stripped 6 bases from V and 2 bases from J, with 14 bases between. Germline CDR1 reads MDHEN; CDR2 reads SYDVKM. The CDR3 is 16 residues long. CDR3 sequence (DNA): TGTGCCAGCAGGGATCTGGGGGCGGCTGGGGCCAACGTCCTGACTTTC. Its translation: CASRDLGAAGANVLTF.

This clone appeared a few times. The chain carries TRBV6-6 and TRBJ1-5; D uncertain. In germline, CDR1 is MNHNY, CDR2 SVGAGI (reference sequence). Trimming took off 5 bases at V and 5 bases at J, with 13 bases between the two ends. The CDR3 is 14 amino acids. CDR3 region: CASSPPRGDQPQHF. The CDR3 nucleotides are TGTGCCAGCAGTCCACCGCGGGGAGATCAGCCCCAGCATTTT.

The chain uses TRBV9 and TRBJ2-7, with 7 positions matching TRBD2. Trimming at V came to 0 bases and at J to 6 bases, leaving 3 bases not matched to a gene. Germline V gene lookup returns CDR1 SGDLS and CDR2 YYNGEE. CDR3 length: 13 amino acids. The CDR3 protein is CASSVGRGGEQYF. CDR3 nucleotides: TGTGCCAGCAGCGTAGGGCGCGGGGGCGAGCAGTACTTC.